This T cell receptor beta chain was captured in a study of technical replicates of blood from a few donors. CDR3 length equals 15 residues. V lost 3 bases to trimming and J lost 0 bases; unmatched junction nucleotides: 6. Looked up from germline, CDR1 is SGDLS and CDR2 is YYNGEE. This table comes from immunoSEQ multiplex PCR, and its TCRdb copy is limited to in-frame clones, with some not included. Of 70,000 to 90,000 clones in the sample, 85% to 95% were seen once. The clonotype was recovered from a human donor in good health. Sequenced input: T cells isolated from PBMCs. This chain uses TRBV9 with TRBJ2-7; 7 bases align to TRBD1. CDR3 sequence reads: CASSATGTVSYEQYF. The CDR3 DNA follows: TGTGCCAGCAGCGCAACCGGGACAGTCTCCTACGAGCAGTACTTC.